These T cell receptor beta chains were read from a single sample in a study of beta chain features in type 1 diabetes. Sequencing was performed with immunoSEQ multiplex PCR; in TCRdb, only in-frame clones are kept and a portion is missing. The sample carries around 160,000 clones, around 8.3% recorded once. Sequenced input: central memory CD4+ T cells from blood. These receptors were obtained from a woman between 18 and 29 years old with type 1 diabetes. Each CDR3 is given with its conserved first and last residue. D genes are given only for firm matches. The listing skips clone size in some rows; elsewhere it reads once, few, many or a size class.

D gene,J gene,V gene,clone size,CDR3 protein,CDR3 DNA
.,TRBJ1-2,TRBV5-1,few,CASRDSQTYGYTF,TGCGCCAGCAGGGACAGTCAAACCTATGGCTACACCTTC
.,TRBJ1-5,TRBV10-3,.,CAIGTTNQPQHF,TGTGCCATCGGGACTACCAATCAGCCCCAGCATTTT
TRBD1,TRBJ1-2,TRBV18,.,CASSQTGQGYYYGYTF,TGTGCCAGCTCACAGACGGGACAGGGGTATTACTATGGCTACACCTTC
.,TRBJ1-2,TRBV29-1,.,CSAYTGGYTF,TGCAGCGCTTACACAGGTGGCTACACCTTC
.,TRBJ1-2,TRBV25-1,many,CASSESPPYGYTF,TGTGCCAGCAGTGAATCCCCCCCGTATGGCTACACCTTC
.,TRBJ1-2,TRBV9,few,CASSVAGSHGYTF,TGTGCCAGCAGCGTAGCGGGATCCCATGGCTACACCTTC
TRBD2,TRBJ2-3,TRBV7-2,.,CASSLGGLAGVDTQYF,TGTGCCAGCAGCTTAGGGGGGCTAGCGGGGGTTGATACGCAGTATTTT
.,TRBJ1-5,TRBV28,few,CASGGHARQPQHF,TGTGCCAGCGGAGGCCACGCCCGCCAGCCCCAGCATTTT
TRBD1,TRBJ1-2,TRBV5-1,few,CASSLAGQGADGYTF,TGCGCCAGCAGCTTGGCGGGACAGGGGGCTGACGGCTACACCTTC
.,TRBJ2-3,TRBV27,few,CASRTITDTQYF,TGTGCCAGCAGGACAATAACAGATACGCAGTATTTT
TRBD1,TRBJ2-5,TRBV14,few,CASSQDRGGQETQYF,TGTGCCAGCAGCCAAGATCGAGGGGGACAGGAGACCCAGTACTTC
TRBD2,TRBJ2-1,TRBV19,.,CASSIVALAGGRTEQFF,TGTGCCAGTAGTATAGTAGCGCTAGCGGGGGGGCGCACTGAGCAGTTCTTC
.,TRBJ2-3,TRBV6-1,.,CASRPALRDTQYF,TGTGCCAGCAGACCAGCTCTCAGGGATACGCAGTATTTT
.,TRBJ2-1,TRBV6-1,.,CASSELLLSYNEQFF,TGTGCCAGCAGTGAACTACTGCTATCATACAATGAGCAGTTCTTC
.,TRBJ2-1,TRBV7-2,.,CASSEQQGNEQFF,TGTGCCAGCAGCGAACAACAGGGTAATGAGCAGTTCTTC
.,TRBJ2-3,TRBV5-1,few,CASSLQLATTDTQYF,TGCGCCAGCAGCTTGCAGCTAGCTACGACAGATACGCAGTATTTT
TRBD2,TRBJ2-3,TRBV7-6,.,CASSPFSPSGATSTDTQYF,TGTGCCAGCAGCCCCTTTAGCCCTAGCGGGGCGACTAGCACAGATACGCAGTATTTT
TRBD1,TRBJ1-1,TRBV6-6,few,CASRWDSRNTEAFF,TGTGCCAGCAGATGGGACAGCCGGAACACTGAAGCTTTCTTT
TRBD1,TRBJ2-7,TRBV4-3,.,CASSQERTGPYEQYF,TGCGCCAGCAGCCAAGAGAGGACAGGGCCCTACGAGCAGTACTTC
TRBD2,TRBJ2-1,TRBV15,.,CATSRALAGGQQFF,TGTGCCACCAGCAGAGCCCTAGCGGGGGGCCAGCAGTTCTTC
.,TRBJ1-5,TRBV27,few,CASSLSWGGSNQPQHF,TGTGCCAGCAGTTTATCCTGGGGGGGGAGCAATCAGCCCCAGCATTTT
.,TRBJ1-1,TRBV29-1,few,CSDVWEGEAFF,TGCAGCGATGTGTGGGAGGGTGAAGCTTTCTTT
.,TRBJ2-5,TRBV4-1,.,CASSQDQGTVETQYF,TGCGCCAGCAGCCAAGATCAGGGTACGGTGGAGACCCAGTACTTC
TRBD2,TRBJ2-7,TRBV28,.,CASSGTSGNYEQYF,TGTGCCAGCAGCGGGACTAGCGGGAACTACGAGCAGTACTTC
TRBD1,TRBJ1-2,TRBV27,.,CASSRGTGNYGYTF,TGTGCCAGCAGCCGCGGGACAGGGAACTATGGCTACACCTTC
TRBD1,TRBJ2-2,TRBV2,.,CASSAGTGSTGELFF,TGTGCCAGCAGTGCCGGGACAGGGAGCACCGGGGAGCTGTTTTTT
.,TRBJ1-1,TRBV18,many,CASLSDMNTEAFF,TGTGCCAGCCTTTCAGACATGAACACTGAAGCTTTCTTT
.,TRBJ1-1,TRBV7-9,.,CASSAQTGNTEAFF,TGTGCCAGCAGCGCCCAGACAGGGAACACTGAAGCTTTCTTT
.,TRBJ2-7,TRBV21-1,few,CASSWGSGRDVGEQYF,TGTGCCAGCAGCTGGGGTAGCGGGAGAGATGTGGGGGAGCAGTACTTC
.,TRBJ1-3,TRBV4-2,few,CASSQETAGGNTIYF,TGTGCCAGCAGCCAAGAAACAGCCGGTGGAAACACCATATATTTT
.,TRBJ2-7,TRBV7-2,few,CASSLKGGRYF,TGTGCCAGCAGCTTAAAGGGGGGGCGGTACTTC
.,TRBJ2-5,TRBV7-2,few,CASSWTGETQYF,TGTGCCAGCAGCTGGACGGGGGAGACCCAGTACTTC
TRBD1,TRBJ1-1,TRBV29-1,.,CSGSGGIGTEAFF,TGCAGCGGGTCAGGGGGGATCGGCACTGAAGCTTTCTTT
TRBD1,TRBJ1-1,TRBV28,.,CASRWTGAVTEAFF,TGTGCCAGCAGGTGGACAGGGGCGGTCACTGAAGCTTTCTTT
TRBD1,TRBJ1-2,TRBV7-2,few,CASRRDRRNYGYTF,TGTGCCAGCAGGCGGGACAGGCGAAACTATGGCTACACCTTC
.,TRBJ2-4,TRBV4-3,.,CASSQDPRQIRAKNIQYF,TGCGCCAGCAGCCAAGATCCAAGACAGATTCGGGCCAAAAACATTCAGTACTTC
.,TRBJ1-1,TRBV29-1,.,CSATTGTNTEAFF,TGCAGCGCCACCACAGGGACAAACACTGAAGCTTTCTTT
.,TRBJ2-7,TRBV4-3,.,CASSQDLIGAYEQYF,TGCGCCAGCAGCCAAGATCTTATAGGGGCCTACGAGCAGTACTTC
TRBD1,TRBJ2-7,TRBV29-1,.,CSVLHRGREQYF,TGCAGCGTTCTTCACAGGGGGCGCGAGCAGTACTTC
TRBD1,TRBJ2-7,TRBV10-3,.,CAISGPGQGAHYEQYF,TGTGCCATCAGTGGACCGGGACAGGGGGCCCACTACGAGCAGTACTTC
.,TRBJ2-1,TRBV30,many,CAWSPTPNEQFF,TGTGCCTGGAGTCCAACACCGAATGAGCAGTTCTTC
.,TRBJ2-1,TRBV7-2,few,CASSSYRRPGQQFF,TGTGCCAGCAGCTCTTACCGGAGGCCGGGCCAGCAGTTCTTC
.,TRBJ1-1,TRBV5-6,few,CASSLGSLRGVEAFF,TGTGCCAGCAGCTTGGGGAGCCTGCGGGGTGTTGAAGCTTTCTTT
TRBD1,TRBJ1-5,TRBV30,.,CAWSGRQGDQPQHF,TGTGCCTGGAGTGGCCGACAGGGGGATCAGCCCCAGCATTTT
TRBD1,TRBJ2-1,TRBV14,.,CASTRRGTGNYNEQFF,TGTGCCAGCACCCGCCGGGGGACAGGGAATTACAATGAGCAGTTCTTC
.,TRBJ1-2,TRBV30,few,CAWDRNYGYTF,TGTGCCTGGGACAGAAACTATGGCTACACCTTC
TRBD1,TRBJ1-2,TRBV4-3,.,CASSHMDRRNGYTF,TGCGCCAGCAGCCATATGGACAGGCGGAATGGCTACACCTTC
.,TRBJ2-2,TRBV28,few,CASSSGQNTGELFF,TGTGCCAGCAGCTCGGGACAGAACACCGGGGAGCTGTTTTTT
.,TRBJ2-3,TRBV5-1,.,CASSEASTDTQYF,TGCGCCAGCAGCGAGGCTAGCACAGATACGCAGTATTTT
TRBD1,TRBJ1-5,TRBV9,.,CASSVDGQGNQPQHF,TGTGCCAGCAGCGTAGATGGACAGGGCAATCAGCCCCAGCATTTT
.,TRBJ2-3,TRBV5-6,.,CASSLPLAFVDTQYF,TGTGCCAGCAGCTTGCCTCTAGCTTTCGTAGATACGCAGTATTTT
TRBD1,TRBJ2-1,TRBV2,few,CASTPWTGDEQFF,TGTGCCAGCACCCCGTGGACAGGGGATGAGCAGTTCTTC
TRBD2,TRBJ2-2,TRBV9,.,CASSVSAGVLGELFF,TGTGCCAGCAGCGTATCCGCGGGAGTTCTCGGGGAGCTGTTTTTT
.,TRBJ1-1,TRBV5-1,.,CASSREPPMNTEAFF,TGCGCCAGCAGCCGTGAGCCCCCTATGAACACTGAAGCTTTCTTT
TRBD1,TRBJ1-3,TRBV7-6,.,CASSLNPGTGSGNTIYF,TGTGCCAGCAGCTTAAATCCCGGGACAGGGTCTGGAAACACCATATATTTT
.,TRBJ1-1,TRBV2,.,CASSEERQEAFF,TGTGCCAGCAGTGAAGAGAGGCAGGAAGCTTTCTTT
.,TRBJ1-4,TRBV15,.,CATSSPSREKLFF,TGTGCCACCAGCTCCCCCTCCAGGGAAAAACTGTTTTTT
TRBD2,TRBJ2-1,TRBV5-1,few,CASSLVIAGGGDEQFF,TGCGCCAGCAGCTTAGTAATAGCGGGAGGAGGGGATGAGCAGTTCTTC